Sequencing of this T cell receptor (beta chain) was carried out in a study of blood T cell repertoires in COVID-19. Whole-study context: Donors in the United States, Italy and Spain gave samples during acute or convalescent COVID-19. T cells, B-cell-depleted T cells, or PBMCs provided the cDNA or gDNA that served as material.

Germline V CDR1 and CDR2: MNHEY, SMNVEV (reference sequence). V dropped 2 bases and J dropped 1; count of bases not matched to a gene: 4. The CDR3 spans 16 residues. Original data processing: Amplified reference gene primers provided the basis for estimating nucleated cell counts. Some clones are missing from TCRdb's copy, which holds only in-frame ones; the method was immunoSEQ multiplex PCR. V, J and clone size were drawn from that table, and D and trimming were deduced from the DNA. In the table there are roughly 300,000 clones, roughly 85% of which are singletons. The chain couples TRBV27 to TRBJ2-3; 9 bases are shared with TRBD2. The TCR was taken from a human donor in a cohort sampled during active COVID-19. Sequenced input: peripheral blood. This CDR3 is CASSLARGGGTDTQYF. The CDR3 DNA reads TGTGCCAGCAGTTTAGCGCGGGGGGGCGGCACAGATACGCAGTATTTT.